Sequencing of this T cell receptor (beta chain) was carried out in a study of human T cells and chemical hapten exposure. Via MiXCR, TCRdb re-called the RACE reads, giving one row per CDR3 protein. The repertoire includes fewer than 85,000 distinct CDR3 sequences, approximately 8.1% of them detected once, and about 1.7% sits in the top ten. Remarks on this clonotype: A clone one base away is much larger, so this may be a read error.

V gave up 6 bases and J gave up 8 bases; unmatched junction bases: 10. The germline CDR1 and CDR2 sequences are MNHEY and SVGAGI. The CDR3 length is 15 residues. Time point indicated: healthy volunteer bleed at 6 weeks. Someone pulled total RNA out of unfractionated whole blood. The TCR sequence derives from a female donor in good health. Some clones in this sample may be carry-over from other donors' samples. The chain couples TRBV6-5 to TRBJ1-5; 10 bases are a match to TRBD1. Source material: whole blood. The CDR3 DNA reads as TGTGCCAGCAGAGGGGACAGGGGTAGAGGGGAGCCCCAGCATTTT. Its protein product is CASRGDRGRGEPQHF.